Listed below are T cell receptor beta chains from one sample, sequenced in a study of blood T cells in healthy people across ages. TCRdb passed the 5' RACE reads through MiXCR, listing each CDR3 protein once. This sample has 1.2 million to 1.5 million distinct CDR3 sequences, with approximately 40% found just once. Material for sequencing was blood. These TCRs come from a woman aged 18-30 years in good health. Each CDR3 is given with its conserved first and last residue. Each record gives: clone size, J gene, V gene, D gene, CDR3 length, CDR3 DNA, CDR3 protein. A D gene is named only where the DNA matches it firmly. Clone size appears in some rows only: once, few, many, or a class for an expanded clone.

size: -
J: TRBJ2-4
V: TRBV10-3
D: TRBD1
length: 15
DNA: TGTGCCATCAGTGACTCAGGGGGCGCCAAAAACATTCAGTACTTC
CDR3: CAISDSGGAKNIQYF

size: -
J: TRBJ1-5
V: TRBV28
D: TRBD1
length: 15
DNA: TGTGCCAGCAGTCATTCCGGAGGGGGCCCTCAGCCCCAGCATTTT
CDR3: CASSHSGGGPQPQHF

size: -
J: TRBJ2-1
V: TRBV7-9
D: -
length: 13
DNA: TGTGCCAGCAGCCCAGATTGGGGCAATGAGCAGTTCTTC
CDR3: CASSPDWGNEQFF

size: -
J: TRBJ2-5
V: TRBV7-2
D: TRBD2
length: 15
DNA: TGTGCCAGCAGCCTAGCGGGACTACACCCTCAGACCCAGTACTTC
CDR3: CASSLAGLHPQTQYF

size: -
J: TRBJ2-1
V: TRBV28
D: TRBD1
length: 14
DNA: TGTGCCAGCAGGGAGGGACAGGTCTACAGTGAGCAGTTCTTC
CDR3: CASREGQVYSEQFF

size: few
J: TRBJ2-3
V: TRBV11-2
D: -
length: 15
DNA: TGTGCCAGCAGCTTACAACAGAGAAGCACAGATACGCAGTATTTT
CDR3: CASSLQQRSTDTQYF

size: few
J: TRBJ1-1
V: TRBV10-3
D: -
length: 13
DNA: TGTGCCATCAGTACAGATTTTAACACTGAAGCTTTCTTT
CDR3: CAISTDFNTEAFF

size: many
J: TRBJ2-1
V: TRBV4-1
D: TRBD2
length: 13
DNA: TGCGCCAGCAGACAGGGACTAGCGTATGAGCAGTTCTTC
CDR3: CASRQGLAYEQFF

size: once
J: TRBJ2-1
V: TRBV6-5
D: TRBD2
length: 15
DNA: TGTACCAGCAGTTACTCTAGCGGGGGGCAGTATGAGCAGTTCTTC
CDR3: CTSSYSSGGQYEQFF

size: few
J: TRBJ2-5
V: TRBV6-2/TRBV6-3
D: -
length: 10
DNA: TGTGCCAGCGCTAGGACGACCCAGTACTTC
CDR3: CASARTTQYF

size: -
J: TRBJ2-1
V: TRBV7-9
D: -
length: 17
DNA: TGTGCCAGCAGCTCATATCAGGGCCCACCCTCCTACAATGAGCAGTTCTTC
CDR3: CASSSYQGPPSYNEQFF

size: few
J: TRBJ2-7
V: TRBV3-1
D: -
length: 17
DNA: TGTGCCAGCAGCCTACCTGCTCGGGGAGTTGGCGTGTACGAGCAGTACTTC
CDR3: CASSLPARGVGVYEQYF

size: -
J: TRBJ1-1
V: TRBV5-1
D: TRBD1
length: 16
DNA: TGCGCCAGCAGCTTGGTTCCGGGACAGGGATTGGCTGAAGCTTTCTTT
CDR3: CASSLVPGQGLAEAFF

size: -
J: TRBJ1-1
V: TRBV4-1
D: -
length: 16
DNA: TGCGCCAGCAGCCGGAAATCGAGTATACCGAACACTGAAGCTTTCTTT
CDR3: CASSRKSSIPNTEAFF

size: -
J: TRBJ2-1
V: TRBV20-1
D: TRBD2
length: 17
DNA: TGCAGTGCTAGAGAAGAATCAACTAGCGCCTTCTACAATGAGCAGTTCTTC
CDR3: CSAREESTSAFYNEQFF

size: -
J: TRBJ2-7
V: TRBV6-2/TRBV6-3
D: TRBD2
length: 13
DNA: TGTGTCAGCAAGGCTAGCGGATCCTACGAGCAGTACTTC
CDR3: CVSKASGSYEQYF

size: -
J: TRBJ2-3
V: TRBV6-5
D: TRBD2
length: 16
DNA: TGTGCCAGCAGTTACTTACTAGCGGGAGTTGCAGATACGCAGTATTTT
CDR3: CASSYLLAGVADTQYF

size: -
J: TRBJ2-7
V: TRBV5-1
D: TRBD1
length: 17
DNA: TGCGCCAGCAGCCTGGGACAGGGGTCCCCTTACTCCTACGAGCAGTACTTC
CDR3: CASSLGQGSPYSYEQYF

size: -
J: TRBJ1-6
V: TRBV12-3/TRBV12-4
D: -
length: 15
DNA: TGTGCCAGCAGCTGGGACAACTGGATCAATTCACCCCTCCACTTT
CDR3: CASSWDNWINSPLHF

size: few
J: TRBJ2-7
V: TRBV27
D: -
length: 12
DNA: TGTGCCAGCAGTCGATCTCCCCGCGAGCAGTACTTC
CDR3: CASSRSPREQYF

size: -
J: TRBJ1-2
V: TRBV20-1
D: -
length: 14
DNA: TGCAGTGCTAGAGATCCCTTCTTCCACTATGGCTACACCTTC
CDR3: CSARDPFFHYGYTF

size: once
J: TRBJ1-2
V: TRBV12-3/TRBV12-4
D: -
length: 13
DNA: TGTGCCAGCAGTTTGGGGAGGTGGAATGGCTACACCTTC
CDR3: CASSLGRWNGYTF

size: -
J: TRBJ2-7
V: TRBV19
D: -
length: 13
DNA: TGTGCCAGTGGAGGAGTCAGCTCCTACGAGCAGTACTTC
CDR3: CASGGVSSYEQYF

size: -
J: TRBJ2-1
V: TRBV20-1
D: -
length: 15
DNA: TGCAGTGCCCGGGACCCAAATGCGCCTGAATATGAGCAGTTCTTC
CDR3: CSARDPNAPEYEQFF

size: -
J: TRBJ2-3
V: TRBV10-1
D: TRBD2
length: 15
DNA: TGCGCCAGCAGCCCAATAGCGGGAACCACAGATACGCAGTATTTT
CDR3: CASSPIAGTTDTQYF

size: -
J: TRBJ2-5
V: TRBV7-9
D: TRBD2
length: 15
DNA: TGTGCCAGCAGCTTGACTAGCGGGGGGACAGAGACCCAGTACTTC
CDR3: CASSLTSGGTETQYF

size: -
J: TRBJ2-1
V: TRBV9
D: -
length: 14
DNA: TGTGCCAGCGGGGGGGGCGGGCCAAACAATGAGCAGTTCTTC
CDR3: CASGGGGPNNEQFF

size: many
J: TRBJ2-1
V: TRBV6-4
D: -
length: 13
DNA: TGTGCCAGCAGTCAGACAGGAGACAATGAGCAGTTCTTC
CDR3: CASSQTGDNEQFF

size: few
J: TRBJ2-6
V: TRBV28
D: -
length: 15
DNA: TGTGCCAGCAGCAGAGAGGCTTCTGGGGCCAACGTCCTGACTTTC
CDR3: CASSREASGANVLTF

size: few
J: TRBJ1-2
V: TRBV24-1
D: -
length: 14
DNA: TGTGCCACCAGTCAATCTCAGGGGCACTATGGCTACACCTTC
CDR3: CATSQSQGHYGYTF

size: -
J: TRBJ2-4
V: TRBV19
D: -
length: 14
DNA: TGTGCCAGTGAACACCAGGGGGCCAAAAACATTCAGTACTTC
CDR3: CASEHQGAKNIQYF

size: few
J: TRBJ2-5
V: TRBV6-1
D: -
length: 15
DNA: TGTGCCAGCAGTGAGACAAGCAGTCCTCAAGAGACCCAGTACTTC
CDR3: CASSETSSPQETQYF

size: many
J: TRBJ2-7
V: TRBV28
D: TRBD2
length: 13
DNA: TGTGCCAGCAGTTGGACTAGCTCCTACGAGCAGTACTTC
CDR3: CASSWTSSYEQYF

size: few
J: TRBJ2-7
V: TRBV7-2
D: TRBD2
length: 17
DNA: TGTGCCAGCAGTTCAGGGGGGCGGACTAGCGGGAGAAACGAGCAGTACTTC
CDR3: CASSSGGRTSGRNEQYF

size: -
J: TRBJ2-5
V: TRBV9
D: TRBD1
length: 15
DNA: TGTGCCAGCAGCGCCGTCGACAGGGAGCGGGAGACCCAGTACTTC
CDR3: CASSAVDRERETQYF

size: -
J: TRBJ2-1
V: TRBV7-6
D: TRBD2
length: 15
DNA: TGTGCCAGCAGCTATGGACTAGCGGGCCTGGGCGAGCAGTTCTTC
CDR3: CASSYGLAGLGEQFF

size: -
J: TRBJ2-5
V: TRBV12-5
D: TRBD1
length: 15
DNA: TGTGCTAGTGGTTTGGGACAGGGATGGAAAGAGACCCAGTACTTC
CDR3: CASGLGQGWKETQYF

size: -
J: TRBJ2-1
V: TRBV27
D: TRBD2
length: 17
DNA: TGTGCCAGCAGTTTAAGCGGGGGGTGGGGGCTAGAGATTGAGCAGTTCTTC
CDR3: CASSLSGGWGLEIEQFF

size: -
J: TRBJ2-7
V: TRBV2
D: TRBD1
length: 15
DNA: TGTGCCAGCAGTAACACCCGGACAGGTACCTACGAGCAGTACTTC
CDR3: CASSNTRTGTYEQYF

size: -
J: TRBJ1-1
V: TRBV2
D: -
length: 12
DNA: TGTGCCAGCAGTGACCCATCCCCTGAAGCTTTCTTT
CDR3: CASSDPSPEAFF

size: few
J: TRBJ1-2
V: TRBV7-2
D: -
length: 19
DNA: TGTGCCAGCAGCCCCAGGTCTGGGAGATCTTCGTTAGCTAACTATGGCTACACCTTC
CDR3: CASSPRSGRSSLANYGYTF

size: -
J: TRBJ2-5
V: TRBV3-1
D: TRBD2
length: 16
DNA: TGTGCCAGCAGCACTCATTTAGCGGGAGGCGCGAAGACCCAGTACTTC
CDR3: CASSTHLAGGAKTQYF

size: once
J: TRBJ1-2
V: TRBV30
D: TRBD1
length: 15
DNA: TGTGCCTGGGGACAGACGGGACAGGGTTCCTATGGCCACACCTTC
CDR3: CAWGQTGQGSYGHTF

size: -
J: TRBJ2-1
V: TRBV29-1
D: TRBD2
length: 14
DNA: TGCAGCGTGGCCGGGACTAGCGGGGGTGGGAAGCAGTTCTTC
CDR3: CSVAGTSGGGKQFF

size: -
J: TRBJ1-1
V: TRBV2
D: -
length: 13
DNA: TGTGCCACCCAACGGGACAAGAACACTGAAGCTTTCTTT
CDR3: CATQRDKNTEAFF

size: -
J: TRBJ2-7
V: TRBV10-3
D: TRBD2
length: 20
DNA: TGTGCCATCAGTGAGGAAGGGACTAGCGGGGGGCACAGCTCCTACAATGAGCAGTACTTC
CDR3: CAISEEGTSGGHSSYNEQYF

size: -
J: TRBJ2-3
V: TRBV27
D: -
length: 15
DNA: TGTGCCAGCAGTTTATCGGTAGTCCCCACAGATACGCAGTATTTT
CDR3: CASSLSVVPTDTQYF

size: -
J: TRBJ2-7
V: TRBV4-1
D: -
length: 16
DNA: TGCGCCAGCAGCCAAGCACCCACAGGGTTCGGGGACGAGCAGTACTTC
CDR3: CASSQAPTGFGDEQYF

size: few
J: TRBJ2-1
V: TRBV5-1
D: -
length: 15
DNA: TGCGCCAGCAGTTCTCCTAGCCAAGGGTACAATGAGCAGTTCTTC
CDR3: CASSSPSQGYNEQFF

size: few
J: TRBJ2-5
V: TRBV6-5
D: TRBD2
length: 14
DNA: TGTGCCAGCAGTTACGCGGGAGGGGAAGAGACCCAGTACTTC
CDR3: CASSYAGGEETQYF